These 6 T cell receptor beta chains share one sample of origin, sequenced in a study of CD8+CD57+ T cells in acquired aplastic anemia. Patients picked for sequencing had shown CD8+CD57+ cell expansion detected by flow cytometry. Genomic DNA was employed as the template in profiling TCR beta VDJ and CDR3. In TCRdb, the reads were re-called with MiXCR into one record per CDR3 protein. The sample includes a few hundred thousand distinct CDR3 sequences, 82% of them seen just once. The sample consisted of sorted CD4+, CD8+, or CD8+CD57+ T cells (not recorded which) from PBMCs. These TCRs come from a human donor with aplastic anemia.

This clonotype was found a few times. The chain uses TRBV5-6 and TRBJ1-2, with TRBD1 matching 7 bases. The germline V gene encodes CDR1 SGHDT and CDR2 YYEEEE. V lost 4 bases, J lost 7 bases, and 7 bases stayed unmatched. The CDR3 is made up of 13 amino acids. This CDR3 is CASSQGVAGGYTF. CDR3 coding DNA: TGTGCCAGCAGCCAGGGGGTTGCAGGTGGCTACACCTTC. Supplemented by reference TRBV5-6 and TRBJ1-2, the full variable domain reads DAGVTQSPTHLIKTRGQQVTLRCSPKSGHDTVSWYQQALGQGPQFIFQYYEEEERQRGNFPDRFSGHQFPNYSSELNVNALLLGDSALYLCASSQGVAGGYTFGSGTRLTVV.

This clonotype was recorded a few times. The chain couples TRBV19 to TRBJ2-1; possibly TRBD1 for D (5 bases). Germline CDR1 LNHDA, CDR2 SQIVND (reference sequence). Trimming removed 7 bases from V and 2 bases from J, with 15 bases in between. This CDR3 contains 15 residues. For the CDR3, the DNA is TGTGCCAGTACTCCAGGGAATTATGCCTACAATGAGCAGTTCTTC. Translated: CASTPGNYAYNEQFF.

With respect to this clonotype: At one end the junction does not follow the germline gene, possibly because of a read error. The chain has TRBV7-9 and TRBJ2-3, with 12 bases matching TRBD2. This CDR3 has 14 residues. The germline gives CDR1 SEHNR, CDR2 FQNEAQ (reference sequence). The CDR3 region has the DNA TGCGCCAGCAGCCAAGCGGGACTAGCGGGTAAAAATGAGTTT. Protein product: CASSQAGLAGKNEF.

This sequence joins TRBV7-9 and TRBJ1-5, with TRBD1 as a possible D gene (5 bases). Per the germline V gene, CDR1 is SEHNR and CDR2 is FQNEAQ (reference sequence). CDR3 length: 17 residues. Trimming left V 3 bases short and J 8 bases short, with 23 bases between. The CDR3 sequence is CASSFQRSGGSDEPQHF. CDR3 nucleotides: TGTGCCAGCAGCTTTCAAAGAAGCGGGGGGAGCGATGAGCCCCAGCATTTT.

This clonotype was recorded once. Since the CDR3 does not end with the conserved phenylalanine or tryptophan, this likely comes from a read error. The DNA is left out, because the CDR3 cannot be placed on it with certainty; the CDR3 is given as TCRdb lists it. The chain has TRBV2 and TRBJ2-3; TRBD1, as called in the table, went unchecked against the DNA. CDR1 and CDR2 (germline): SNHLY, FYNNEI. The CDR3 comprises 15 residues, both ends counted. The CDR3 reads CASGDGGTDTQKLCP.

This rearrangement joins TRBV24-1 to TRBJ2-1, with D possibly called TRBD1 or TRBD2 (5 bases each). V shed 9 bases and J shed 8 bases, with 19 bases lying between them. The CDR3 totals 14 residues. CDR1 and CDR2 from the germline V gene are KGHDR and SFDVKD. CDR3 bases: TGTGCCACCGGGACGAGCGGTTGTTGGTATGAGCAGTTCTTC. It is translated as CATGTSGCWYEQFF.